This entry features one T cell receptor beta chain sequence. Germline V gene lookup returns CDR1 MNHEY and CDR2 SVGEGT. V was shortened by 5 bases and J by 6 bases, with 10 bases between the two germline ends. The CDR3 spans 12 residues. These data are taken from a study of blood T cell repertoires in COVID-19. Turning to the study itself: The samples span acute and convalescent COVID-19 from the United States, Italy and Spain. The analysed material was cDNA or gDNA that came from T cells, B-cell-depleted T cells, or PBMCs.

Source study methods: Amplification of reference gene primers provided the estimated nucleated cell counts. Only in-frame clones appear in the TCRdb table, and some are missing; sequencing was by immunoSEQ multiplex PCR. That table is the source of V, J and clone size, and D and trimming were worked out from the DNA. The sample has 100,000 to 150,000 clones; approximately 82% are singletons. The specimen was peripheral blood. The clonotype was recovered from a man aged 40-49 years with active or convalescent COVID-19. V and J are TRBV6-2 or TRBV6-3 and TRBJ1-2; D is uncertain. The DNA of the CDR3 is TGTGCCAGCAGTCCCCAGATTAATGGCTACACCTTC. Translation gives CASSPQINGYTF.